The 13 T cell receptor beta chains listed next were all sequenced from one sample in a study of blood T cells in healthy people across ages. Through a sample-barcoded 5' primer and a J-beta primer mix, a second PCR was run for about 6 to 11 cycles. TCRdb used MiXCR to reprocess the 5' RACE reads, holding one entry per CDR3 protein. The sample holds roughly 800,000 distinct CDR3 sequences, under 30% seen once. These data are also associated with another study on T cells of mothers and their children.

Input material: blood. The receptors originated from a boy between 5 and 17 years old in good health.

This clonotype was recorded many times. The J gene is TRBJ2-3, the V gene TRBV7-9; unclear D gene. With 5 bases removed from V and 1 base from J, the gap between germline ends came to 10 bases. The V gene's germline CDR1 is SEHNR and CDR2 FQNEAQ (reference sequence). The CDR3 contains 14 residues. The CDR3 DNA follows: TGTGCCAGCAGCCCCCGAGGTGGCACAGATACGCAGTATTTT. Its protein product is CASSPRGGTDTQYF. The full variable domain, completed using reference TRBV7-9 and TRBJ2-3, is DTGVSQNPRHKITKRGQNVTFRCDPISEHNRLYWYRQTLGQGPEFLTYFQNEAQLEKSRLLSDRFSAERPKGSFSTLEIQRTEQGDSAMYLCASSPRGGTDTQYFGPGTRLTVL.

Many counts were recorded for this clonotype. This chain's CDR3 is CASSSQGNGYTF. The CDR3 nucleotides are TGTGCCAGCAGCTCACAGGGGAATGGCTACACCTTC. This rearrangement joins TRBV9 to TRBJ1-2; 7 nucleotides line up with TRBD1. The junction had 3 bases not matched to a gene; V was cut back by 4 bases and J by 6 bases. The CDR3 has 12 amino acids. Germline V gives CDR1 SGDLS, CDR2 YYNGEE.

The chain combines TRBV3-1 with TRBJ2-5, with D hard to call. The J call is in doubt because the DNA end fits TRBJ2-1 better. CDR1 is LGHDT and CDR2 is YNNKEL in the germline V gene (reference sequence). There are 12 residues in the CDR3. CDR3 sequence (DNA): TGTGCCAGCAGCCAAGATACGTATGAGCAGTTCTTC. Translating it yields CASSQDTYEQFF.

This clonotype was recorded a few times. The chain carries TRBV4-1 and TRBJ1-2, with D possibly being TRBD1 (5 bases). The V end was cut by 7 bases, the J end by 3 bases, with 15 bases between. Germline CDR1 and CDR2: MGHRA and YSYEKL. This CDR3 has 14 amino acids. The CDR3: CASTWGGEDYGYTF. The CDR3 DNA is TGCGCCAGCACCTGGGGCGGGGAGGACTATGGCTACACCTTC.

This clonotype was detected only a few times. J is TRBJ2-4 and V is TRBV7-2; tentative D call: TRBD2 (5 bases). The CDR3 is 19 amino acids. V was clipped by 1 base and J by 0 bases, with 19 bases between them. Germline V gene sequence: CDR1 SGHTA, CDR2 FQGNSA. DNA for the CDR3: TGTGCCAGCAGCTTAGAAGCCAGGAGGTTTGGCCTAGCCAAAAACATTCAGTACTTC. Residues: CASSLEARRFGLAKNIQYF.

V usage is TRBV20-1 and J usage is TRBJ1-6; no clear D gene. The germline V and J ends were trimmed by 4 bases and 7 bases, with 14 bases remaining between them. The CDR3 runs to 14 residues. In germline, CDR1 is DFQATT, CDR2 SNEGSKA (reference sequence). CDR3 sequence: CSAKNSGGNSPLHF. The CDR3 DNA follows: TGCAGTGCTAAAAATTCGGGAGGAAATTCACCCCTCCACTTT.

This clonotype was seen more than once but under ten times. The CDR3 protein is CSVLSDSVVWEQYF. CDR3 sequence (DNA): TGCAGCGTTCTCTCCGACTCAGTTGTTTGGGAGCAGTACTTC. The rearrangement joins TRBV29-1 to TRBJ2-7, with D unclear. Per germline, CDR1 SQVTM and CDR2 ANQGSEA. Trimming took off 5 bases at V and 7 bases at J, with 21 bases between the two ends. CDR3 length: 14 residues.

In this sample, this clonotype turned up many times. This chain uses TRBV4-2 with TRBJ2-1; 14 positions agree with TRBD2. This CDR3 region has 19 residues. Germline V CDR1 and CDR2: LGHNA, YNFKEQ. J was trimmed by 1 base and V by 4 bases; bases with no gene match: 9. This CDR3 is CASSPRLAGGQGSYNEQFF. The CDR3 DNA reads as TGTGCCAGCAGCCCGAGACTAGCGGGGGGGCAGGGTTCCTACAATGAGCAGTTCTTC.

This clonotype was recorded a few times. The chain employs TRBV29-1 and TRBJ2-4; D call uncertain. V was clipped by 5 bases and J by 1 base, with 12 bases between them. CDR3 length: 14 amino acids. The germline gives CDR1 SQVTM, CDR2 ANQGSEA. This CDR3 is CSVSEGWAKNIQYF. In DNA form, the CDR3 reads TGCAGCGTTTCCGAAGGGTGGGCCAAAAACATTCAGTACTTC.

The genes are TRBV28 and TRBJ2-2, with 7 positions matching TRBD2. The CDR3 covers 14 residues. The V and J ends lost 6 bases and 7 bases, in that order; junction bases with no gene match: 8. Germline V CDR1 and CDR2: MDHEN, SYDVKM. CDR3 DNA: TGTGCCAGCAGGAGGACTAGGCTCGACGGGGAGCTGTTTTTT. Residues: CASRRTRLDGELFF.

This clonotype was found a few times. The chain is built from TRBV6-4 and TRBJ2-6; the D is unclear. Germline V gives CDR1 MRHNA, CDR2 SNTAGT. The CDR3 extends over 14 amino acids. Trimming shortened V by 2 bases and J by 2 bases, and 4 bases separated the two germline ends. CDR3 region: CASSDRPGANVLTF. The CDR3 nucleotides are TGTGCCAGCAGTGACCGTCCTGGGGCCAACGTCCTGACTTTC.

This clonotype has a single count. This sequence joins TRBV5-1 and TRBJ2-7; D possibly corresponds to TRBD1 (6 bases). The J call is in doubt because the DNA end fits TRBJ2-5 better. Germline loops: CDR1 SGHRS, CDR2 YFSETQ. The CDR3 length is 18 residues. CDR3 in amino acids: CASSFTRPNQGLGETQYF. For the CDR3, the DNA is TGCGCCAGCAGCTTTACCCGACCGAACCAGGGGCTAGGAGAGACCCAGTACTTC.

This clonotype has only a few counts. This rearrangement joins TRBV30 to TRBJ1-2, with 10 bases matching TRBD1. CDR3 length: 14 amino acids. After removal of 4 bases from V and 4 bases from J, the junction contained 6 bases not matched to a gene. CDR1 and CDR2 (germline): GTSNPN, SVGIG (reference sequence). The CDR3 loop is CAWTKDRGSYGYTF. The CDR3 DNA sequence: TGTGCCTGGACCAAGGACAGGGGGTCCTATGGCTACACCTTC. Complete variable domain (other parts from reference TRBV30 and TRBJ1-2): SQTIHQWPATLVQPVGSPLSLECTVEGTSNPNLYWYRQAAGRGLQLLFYSVGIGQISSEVPQNLSASRPQDRQFILSSKKLLLSDSGFYLCAWTKDRGSYGYTFGSGTRLTVV.